These T cell receptor beta chains were read from a single sample in a study of cytomegalovirus exposure and HLA in healthy donors. The repertoire was sequenced with immunoSEQ multiplex PCR; TCRdb's copy has only in-frame clones and lacks some. The table includes about 160,000 clones, 79% detected once. What was sequenced was PBMCs. These receptors all come from a man over 45 in good health and CMV-seropositive. CDR3s include the opening cysteine and the closing phenylalanine or tryptophan. The order of the fields is V gene, clone size, CDR3 protein. For some rows the clone size is stated as once, few or many, or as a class when expanded; others skip it.

v_gene: TRBV18; abundance: once; CDR3aa: CASSAGLPPEQYF
v_gene: TRBV9; abundance: NA; CDR3aa: CASSVGGTAGSGNTIYF
v_gene: TRBV5-1; abundance: NA; CDR3aa: CASQSGPGNYEQYF
v_gene: TRBV6-5; abundance: NA; CDR3aa: CASKITGAREGYTF
v_gene: TRBV29-1; abundance: NA; CDR3aa: CSVEEVGGRSSYNEQFF
v_gene: TRBV25-1; abundance: NA; CDR3aa: CASSGGWNTEAFF
v_gene: TRBV28; abundance: once; CDR3aa: CASSLLGRNYGYTF
v_gene: TRBV9; abundance: NA; CDR3aa: CASSAGGGRNEKLFF
v_gene: TRBV6-1; abundance: NA; CDR3aa: CASSDTATNEKLFF
v_gene: TRBV10-3; abundance: NA; CDR3aa: CAISTGQGGYGYTF
v_gene: TRBV19; abundance: NA; CDR3aa: CASSIFGQGGTEAFF
v_gene: TRBV5-1; abundance: NA; CDR3aa: CASSPTLPQNTGELFF
v_gene: TRBV18; abundance: NA; CDR3aa: CASVGLRGDNEQFF
v_gene: TRBV27; abundance: NA; CDR3aa: CASSAGLARLQETQYF
v_gene: TRBV5-1; abundance: NA; CDR3aa: CASSLFRETGTGGETQYF
v_gene: TRBV28; abundance: NA; CDR3aa: CASSPRGGRSYEQYF
v_gene: TRBV30; abundance: NA; CDR3aa: CAWNSRGQKGEQYF
v_gene: TRBV5-1; abundance: NA; CDR3aa: CASSLAGGSPDEQYF